This passage covers 30 T cell receptor beta chains from one sample sequenced in a study of blood T cell repertoires in COVID-19. The repertoire was sequenced with immunoSEQ multiplex PCR; TCRdb's copy has only in-frame clones and lacks some. In the table there are roughly 140,000 clones, roughly 80% of which are singletons. The sample taken for sequencing was peripheral blood. Every receptor here comes from a human donor with acute or convalescent COVID-19. The donor label of this sample is uncertain.

V is TRBV5-5 and J is TRBJ1-1; no reliable D call. The CDR3 has 16 residues. Germline lookup yields CDR1 SGHKS and CDR2 YYEKEE (reference sequence). Trimming left V 2 bases short and J 0 bases short, with 14 bases between. The CDR3: CASSFLVVQLNTEAFF. The CDR3, as DNA: TGTGCCAGCAGCTTTCTTGTAGTACAGCTGAACACTGAAGCTTTCTTT. Based on the CDR3 plus reference TRBV5-5 and TRBJ1-1, the full variable domain is DAGVTQSPTHLIKTRGQQVTLRCSPISGHKSVSWYQQVLGQGPQFIFQYYEKEERGRGNFPDRFSARQFPNYSSELNVNALLLGDSALYLCASSFLVVQLNTEAFFGQGTRLTVV.

This chain joins TRBV27 and TRBJ1-1, with 7 bases fitting TRBD1. There are 16 residues in the CDR3. After removal of 5 bases from V and 8 bases from J, the junction contained 17 bases not matched to a gene. Germline lookup yields CDR1 MNHEY and CDR2 SMNVEV (reference sequence). For the CDR3, the DNA is TGTGCCAGCAGTCCAACCACCCCGACAGGGTTTCGGGAAGCTTTCTTT. It codes for CASSPTTPTGFREAFF.

V and J are TRBV3-1 (or the pseudogene TRBV3-2) and TRBJ2-1; 14 bases agree with TRBD2. After removal of 5 bases from V and 1 base from J, the junction contained 7 bases not matched to a gene. Germline V gene lookup returns CDR1 LGHDT and CDR2 YNNKEL (reference sequence). The CDR3 has 18 residues. CDR3 sequence (DNA): TGTGCCAGCAGCTCACGACTAGCGGGGGGGCGTTCCTACAATGAGCAGTTCTTC. The encoded protein is CASSSRLAGGRSYNEQFF.

The CDR3 loop is CASSRDSGDTEAFF. CDR3 bases: TGTGCCAGCAGCCGCGACTCGGGGGACACTGAAGCTTTCTTT. The V gene is TRBV11-3, the J gene TRBJ1-1, with TRBD1 as a possible D gene (5 bases). Trimming took off 5 bases at V and 3 bases at J, with 13 bases between the two ends. CDR3 length: 14 amino acids. Germline-derived CDR1 and CDR2 are SGHNT and YENEEA. Using reference TRBV11-3 and TRBJ1-1 for the parts outside the CDR3, the full variable domain is EAGVVQSPRYKIIEKKQPVAFWCNPISGHNTLYWYLQNLGQGPELLIRYENEEAVDDSQLPKDRFSAERLKGVDSTLKIQPAELGDSAVYLCASSRDSGDTEAFFGQGTRLTVV.

This clone was seen a few times. The V gene is TRBV7-9, the J gene TRBJ1-2; 9 bases fit TRBD1. Germline-derived CDR1 and CDR2 are SEHNR and FQNEAQ (reference sequence). The V gene end was trimmed by 8 bases and the J gene end by 6 bases; junction bases not matched to a gene: 1. This CDR3 contains 11 residues. For the CDR3, the DNA is TGTGCCAGCGGGACAGGGAATGGCTACACCTTC. As protein: CASGTGNGYTF. The entire variable domain, with the rest obtained from reference TRBV7-9 and TRBJ1-2, is as follows: DTGVSQNPRHKITKRGQNVTFRCDPISEHNRLYWYRQTLGQGPEFLTYFQNEAQLEKSRLLSDRFSAERPKGSFSTLEIQRTEQGDSAMYLCASGTGNGYTFGSGTRLTVV.

The chain recombines TRBV5-1 with TRBJ1-2; D is unclear. V dropped 4 bases and J dropped 4 bases, with 17 bases sitting between them. This CDR3 has 15 amino acids. Germline CDR1 and CDR2: SGHRS and YFSETQ. The CDR3 DNA is TGCGCCAGCAGCCCCGAGAACTCGGTGGTCTATGGCTACACCTTC. As protein: CASSPENSVVYGYTF.

This clone was seen more than once but under ten times. This chain connects TRBV4-1 to TRBJ2-5; TRBD2 matches 9 bases. CDR1 and CDR2 from the germline V gene are MGHRA and YSYEKL. After removal of 2 bases from V and 4 bases from J, the junction contained 8 bases not matched to a gene. The length of the CDR3 is 16 residues. Here the CDR3 reads CASSQPSGGPGETQYF. The CDR3 bases are TGCGCCAGCAGCCAACCAAGCGGGGGGCCGGGAGAGACCCAGTACTTC.

This sequence joins TRBV4-1 and TRBJ2-2; weak D call: TRBD1 (6 bases). The CDR3 consists of 16 residues. Germline V gene lookup returns CDR1 MGHRA and CDR2 YSYEKL. V was trimmed by 4 bases and J by 3 bases, leaving 15 bases between them. The CDR3 DNA is TGCGCCAGCAGCCTTCCCGCGGACAGTCACACCGGGGAGCTGTTTTTT. Protein sequence: CASSLPADSHTGELFF.

The genes are TRBV6-6 and TRBJ1-1; D is undetermined. The germline CDR1 and CDR2 sequences are MNHNY and SVGAGI (reference sequence). V was pared by 8 bases and J by 0 bases, with 7 bases between. CDR3 length: 12 residues. CDR3 loop: CASSSMNTEAFF. In nucleotides, the CDR3 is TGTGCCAGCTCGAGCATGAACACTGAAGCTTTCTTT.

The chain uses TRBV9 and TRBJ2-2; 7 bases are a match to TRBD1. V shed 1 base and J 3 bases; nucleotides not matched to a gene: 0. This CDR3 region has 14 residues. Germline CDR1 and CDR2: SGDLS and YYNGEE. CDR3 in DNA: TGTGCCAGCAGCGTACAGGGGGACACCGGGGAGCTGTTTTTT. Its protein product is CASSVQGDTGELFF.

V and J are TRBV27 and TRBJ1-1; no definite D call. Looked up from germline, CDR1 is MNHEY and CDR2 is SMNVEV (reference sequence). The CDR3 sequence is 16 residues long. The V end was cut by 6 bases, the J end by 1 base, with 18 bases between. The CDR3 loop is CASRPSFGSRNTEAFF. Written as DNA, the CDR3 is TGTGCCAGCAGGCCATCTTTCGGGTCCAGGAACACTGAAGCTTTCTTT.

This clone occurred a few times. The genes are TRBV2 and TRBJ2-3, with TRBD1 identical over 9 bases. V was clipped by 7 bases and J by 2 bases; unmatched bases: 13. From germline, CDR1 is SNHLY and CDR2 FYNNEI. This CDR3 comprises 17 residues. CDR3 amino acids: CASKGERQGVDTDTQYF. The CDR3 DNA reads as TGTGCCAGCAAAGGAGAACGACAGGGGGTGGACACAGATACGCAGTATTTT.

This chain links TRBV29-1 with TRBJ2-2, with D hard to call. There are 14 residues in the CDR3. The germline V gene encodes CDR1 SQVTM and CDR2 ANQGSEA. Trimming cost V 4 bases and J 1 base, with 10 bases left between them. The CDR3 DNA reads as TGCAGCGTTGTTGGTAGCTTGAACACCGGGGAGCTGTTTTTT. This sequence encodes CSVVGSLNTGELFF.

This chain joins TRBV7-9 and TRBJ1-4, with TRBD1 matching 10 bases. The germline CDR1 and CDR2 sequences are SEHNR and FQNEAQ (reference sequence). The CDR3 is made up of 16 amino acids. Trimming at V came to 3 bases and at J to 2 bases, leaving 3 bases not matched to a gene. CDR3 nucleotides: TGTGCCAGCAGCTTGGACAGGGGGGTCACTAATGAAAAACTGTTTTTT. The encoded protein is CASSLDRGVTNEKLFF.

The chain combines TRBV3-1 (or the pseudogene TRBV3-2) with TRBJ1-1; 7 bases align to TRBD1. Trimming took 5 bases from V and 5 from J; bases not matched to a gene: 8. The CDR3 consists of 14 residues. Germline CDR1 reads LGHDT; CDR2 reads YNNKEL (reference sequence). As DNA, the CDR3 is TGTGCCAGCAGCTCTCGACAGGGCTGGACTGAAGCTTTCTTT. Its protein is CASSSRQGWTEAFF.

The V call is TRBV6-5, the J call TRBJ1-2; D unresolved. CDR1 and CDR2 from the germline V gene are MNHEY and SVGAGI. This CDR3 contains 12 residues. Trimming cost V 5 bases and J 5 bases, with 9 bases left between them. The CDR3, as DNA: TGTGCCAGCAGTCACGGGGAATATGGCTACACCTTC. Translated, it gives CASSHGEYGYTF.

This chain connects TRBV2 to TRBJ1-1; 7 bases are a match to TRBD1. The CDR3 extends over 14 amino acids. The germline V gene has CDR1 SNHLY and CDR2 FYNNEI. Trimming removed 6 bases from V and 1 base from J; junction bases left unmatched: 5. CDR3: CASSPRGRNTEAFF. Here the CDR3 DNA reads TGTGCCAGCAGCCCTAGGGGGCGGAACACTGAAGCTTTCTTT.

The chain combines TRBV19 with TRBJ1-3, with a tentative D call TRBD1 (6 bases). There are 15 residues in the CDR3. Per germline, CDR1 LNHDA and CDR2 SQIVND (reference sequence). V gave up 8 bases and J gave up 3 bases, with 17 bases separating them. The CDR3: CASGLQGPLGNTIYF. The CDR3 bases are TGTGCCAGTGGCCTACAGGGTCCCCTTGGAAACACCATATATTTT.

This chain connects TRBV6-5 to TRBJ1-2, with D possibly TRBD1 on 6 matching bases. Germline CDR1 is MNHEY and CDR2 is SVGAGI. The CDR3 has 14 amino acids. V gave up 10 bases and J gave up 6 bases, with 21 bases separating them. CDR3 residues: CATQLQKGGDGYTF. Here the CDR3 DNA reads TGTGCCACACAGCTTCAAAAGGGGGGGGATGGCTACACCTTC.

This clone has a single count. The J gene is TRBJ1-2, the V gene TRBV3-1 (or the pseudogene TRBV3-2), with 7 positions matching TRBD1. The V gene end was trimmed by 5 bases and the J gene end by 8 bases; junction bases not matched to a gene: 8. The CDR3 is 13 residues long. Per the germline V gene, CDR1 is LGHDT and CDR2 is YNNKEL (reference sequence). CDR3: CASSSTGERGYTF. The CDR3 DNA reads as TGTGCCAGCAGCTCTACAGGGGAGAGGGGCTACACCTTC.

The genes are TRBV11-2 and TRBJ1-2, with D unclear. This CDR3 comprises 13 residues. Looked up from germline, CDR1 is SGHAT and CDR2 is FQNNGV. V was clipped by 5 bases and J by 0 bases, with 7 bases between them. CDR3 bases: TGTGCCAGCAGCGCAACAGCTAACTATGGCTACACCTTC. Translation: CASSATANYGYTF.

The rearrangement uses TRBV7-8 and TRBJ1-4, with TRBD1 identical over 7 bases. The CDR3 extends over 13 amino acids. V lost 4 bases and J lost 11; bases outside the gene matches: 7. The germline gives CDR1 SGHVS, CDR2 FQNEAQ. CDR3 sequence (DNA): TGTGCCAGCAGCTCAGGGGGGACGGGGAAACTGTTTTTT. The encoded protein is CASSSGGTGKLFF.

The chain joins TRBV27 to TRBJ2-7; D perhaps matches TRBD1 (5 bases). The germline V gene has CDR1 MNHEY and CDR2 SMNVEV (reference sequence). Trimming left V 2 bases short and J 2 bases short, with 10 bases between. CDR3 length: 14 amino acids. For the CDR3, the DNA is TGTGCCAGCAGTTTAAGGGGCAGGACCTACGAGCAGTACTTC. It encodes CASSLRGRTYEQYF.

This sequence joins TRBV9 and TRBJ1-1, with 9 bases lining up with TRBD1. The CDR3 sequence is 15 residues long. The V gene's germline CDR1 is SGDLS and CDR2 YYNGEE. Germline trimming cut 0 bases from V and 4 bases from J; bases unmatched to any gene: 4. CDR3: CASSVEETGGTEAFF. CDR3 nucleotide sequence: TGTGCCAGCAGCGTAGAAGAGACAGGGGGCACTGAAGCTTTCTTT. Looking up the rest from reference TRBV9 and TRBJ1-1 gives the full variable domain: DSGVTQTPKHLITATGQRVTLRCSPRSGDLSVYWYQQSLDQGLQFLIQYYNGEERAKGNILERFSAQQFPDLHSELNLSSLELGDSALYFCASSVEETGGTEAFFGQGTRLTVV.

This clone was seen a handful of times. The same CDR3 arises from other DNA sequences in this sample as well. The chain carries TRBV7-2 and TRBJ1-1, with D perhaps TRBD1 (5 bases). CDR3 size: 13 residues. The V gene lost 5 bases and the J gene lost 1 base, with 8 bases spanning the gap. Germline V gene lookup returns CDR1 SGHTA and CDR2 FQGNSA. CDR3: CASSLGQNTEAFF. The CDR3 nucleotides read TGTGCCAGCAGCCTTGGACAGAACACTGAAGCTTTCTTT. Full variable domain (missing parts from reference TRBV7-2 and TRBJ1-1): GAGVSQSPSNKVTEKGKDVELRCDPISGHTALYWYRQSLGQGLEFLIYFQGNSAPDKSGLPSDRFSAERTGGSVSTLTIQRTQQEDSAVYLCASSLGQNTEAFFGQGTRLTVV.

J is TRBJ2-7 and V is TRBV4-1; 7 bases are shared with TRBD1. V lost 3 bases and J lost 3; bases outside the gene matches: 5. The CDR3 length is 14 residues. Germline CDR1 and CDR2: MGHRA and YSYEKL. CDR3 coding DNA: TGCGCCAGCAGCCACACAGGACAGGTCTACGAGCAGTACGTC. Translated, it gives CASSHTGQVYEQYV.

This sequence joins TRBV7-2 and TRBJ2-1, with a tentative D call TRBD2 (5 bases). The CDR3 has 15 amino acids. Germline V gene lookup returns CDR1 SGHTA and CDR2 FQGNSA. V was trimmed by 1 base and J by 5 bases, leaving 12 bases between them. In DNA form, the CDR3 reads TGTGCCAGCAGCTTAGAGGCTAGCCGCCACAATGAGCAGTTCTTC. Its translation: CASSLEASRHNEQFF.

V is TRBV5-4 and J is TRBJ1-4, with a weak D call TRBD1 (5 bases). Germline V gene lookup returns CDR1 SGHNT and CDR2 YYREEE (reference sequence). The V end was cut by 4 bases, the J end by 5 bases, with 18 bases between. The CDR3 spans 16 residues. CDR3 loop: CASSQTATQPNEKLFF. The CDR3 DNA follows: TGTGCCAGCAGCCAGACAGCGACTCAACCCAATGAAAAACTGTTTTTT.

This clone was found a few times. CDR3 in DNA: TGTGCCAGCTCACCACGACTAGCGGGGGGTACTTACAATGAGCAGTTCTTC. This sequence encodes CASSPRLAGGTYNEQFF. The gene calls are TRBV18 and TRBJ2-1; 13 nucleotides align to TRBD2. This CDR3 comprises 17 residues. Losses at the gene ends were 1 base for V and 4 bases for J; bases not matched to a gene: 4. In germline, CDR1 is KGHSH, CDR2 LQKENI.

V and J are TRBV21-1 and TRBJ2-2; the table's D call, TRBD2, has no DNA check behind it. TRBV21-1 is designated a pseudogene. The CDR3 extends over 17 amino acids. The chain's CDR3 is CASSKGGGPMPTGELFF. CDR3 nucleotides: TGTGCCAGCAGCAAAGGGGGGGGCCCGATGCCCACCGGGGAGCTGTTTTTT.